These 19 T cell receptor beta chains share one sample of origin, sequenced in a study of OX40 agonist ivuxolimab in advanced cancers. Sequencing was performed with immunoSEQ multiplex PCR; in TCRdb, only in-frame clones are kept and a portion is missing. The sample lists 90,000 to 95,000 clones, approximately 81% occurring once. Sequencing used CD4+ or CD8+ T cells sorted from blood, obtained in a trial of the OX40 agonist ivuxolimab. These receptors came from an adult with an advanced solid tumor such as melanoma, head and neck, liver or kidney cancer.

This sequence joins TRBV10-2 and TRBJ1-2, with D uncertain. The CDR3 runs to 13 residues. Between the trimmed V and J ends, which lost 2 bases and 1 base, there was a span of 5 bases. CDR1 and CDR2 from the germline V gene are WSHSY and SAAADI. Here the CDR3 reads CASSETGNYGYTF. The CDR3, as DNA: TGCGCCAGCAGTGAGACCGGTAACTATGGCTACACCTTC.

The J gene is TRBJ2-3, the V gene TRBV9; TRBD2 agrees at 7 bases. V was clipped by 3 bases and J by 0 bases; unmatched bases: 4. This CDR3 contains 15 residues. Germline V gene lookup returns CDR1 SGDLS and CDR2 YYNGEE. CDR3 residues: CASSAGGFSTDTQYF. CDR3 nucleotides: TGTGCCAGCAGCGCCGGGGGGTTTAGCACAGATACGCAGTATTTT.

A few counts support this clone. V usage is TRBV11-3 and J usage is TRBJ2-2; the D is unclear. The CDR3 is 13 residues long. Germline V gives CDR1 SGHNT, CDR2 YENEEA. V lost 1 base to trimming and J lost 7 bases, with 7 bases between them. CDR3 in DNA: TGTGCCAGCAGCTTAGGTCCGGGCGGGGAGCTGTTTTTT. Translation gives CASSLGPGGELFF.

This chain connects TRBV7-2 to TRBJ1-4; a possible D gene is TRBD1 (6 bases). In germline, CDR1 is SGHTA, CDR2 FQGNSA. The CDR3 consists of 16 residues. The V end lost 5 bases, the J end lost 2 bases, and 15 bases lay between the germline ends. As DNA, the CDR3 is TGTGCCAGCAGCCCCCGACAGGCGGGGACTAATGAAAAACTGTTTTTT. This translates into CASSPRQAGTNEKLFF.

This clone appeared once. The chain has TRBV11-2 and TRBJ2-5; the match to TRBD1 covers 7 bases. CDR1 and CDR2 (germline): SGHAT, FQNNGV. The CDR3 runs to 14 residues. Losses at the gene ends were 6 bases for V and 8 bases for J; bases not matched to a gene: 12. The CDR3 loop is CASRPQGPVVTQYF. The CDR3 coding sequence is TGTGCCAGCAGGCCACAGGGGCCGGTGGTTACCCAGTACTTC.

This clone was seen more than once but under ten times. J is TRBJ1-1 and V is TRBV13; 8 nucleotides match TRBD1. The CDR3 sequence is 14 residues long. Trimming at V came to 6 bases and at J to 6 bases, leaving 9 bases not matched to a gene. Germline CDR1 reads PRHDT; CDR2 reads FYEKMQ (reference sequence). The CDR3 spells CASRRGQGVPEAFF. CDR3 in DNA: TGTGCCAGCAGGCGAGGACAGGGTGTACCTGAAGCTTTCTTT.

The chain is built from TRBV6-5 and TRBJ2-1; the D call may be TRBD1 or TRBD2 (6 bases each). The CDR3 is 15 amino acids. In germline, CDR1 is MNHEY, CDR2 SVGAGI. Trimming cost V 2 bases and J 9 bases, with 17 bases left between them. In DNA form, the CDR3 reads TGTGCCAGCAGTTACCGGACGGAGGGGGTTGTTGAGCAGTTCTTC. Translated: CASSYRTEGVVEQFF.

V gene TRBV28 combines with J gene TRBJ1-2, with D possibly matching TRBD1 (6 bases). The CDR3 is made up of 17 amino acids. Trimming cost V 0 bases and J 3 bases, with 17 bases left between them. From germline, CDR1 is MDHEN and CDR2 SYDVKM. The CDR3 region is CASSLWGASGAYYGYTF. The CDR3 DNA is TGTGCCAGCAGTTTATGGGGTGCCTCAGGGGCGTACTATGGCTACACCTTC.

V is TRBV14 and J is TRBJ1-1; TRBD1 matches at 7 bases. Per the germline V gene, CDR1 is SGHDN and CDR2 is FVKESK. This CDR3 is built from 16 residues. With V trimmed by 4 bases and J by 6 bases, 14 bases remained unmatched. CDR3 bases: TGTGCCAGCAGCCGAGCCTTCGGGGAGGGGGCCCCTGAAGCTTTCTTT. Translation: CASSRAFGEGAPEAFF.

The V call is TRBV15, the J call TRBJ1-1; weak D call: TRBD1 (5 bases). Trimming removed 4 bases at V and 5 bases at J, with 20 bases between. Germline lookup yields CDR1 LNHNV and CDR2 YYDKDF (reference sequence). The length of the CDR3 is 16 residues. In DNA, the CDR3 is TGTGCCACCAGCACTCGACAGCCCCTATGGGGGACTGAAGCTTTCTTT. Its translation: CATSTRQPLWGTEAFF. Using reference TRBV15 and TRBJ1-1 for the parts outside the CDR3, the full variable domain is DAMVIQNPRYQVTQFGKPVTLSCSQTLNHNVMYWYQQKSSQAPKLLFHYYDKDFNNEADTPDNFQSRRPNTSFCFLDIRSPGLGDTAMYLCATSTRQPLWGTEAFFGQGTRLTVV.

This chain connects TRBV14 to TRBJ2-4; 9 bases align to TRBD1. V trimming: 0 bases; J trimming: 0 bases; junction bases outside the gene matches: 9. The CDR3 is 19 amino acids. CDR1 and CDR2 from the germline V gene are SGHDN and FVKESK. The CDR3 nucleotides read TGTGCCAGCAGCCAAGAACCGGGACAGGGAGACATAGCCAAAAACATTCAGTACTTC. This translates into CASSQEPGQGDIAKNIQYF.

The DNA for the CDR3 is TGTGCCAGCAGCTTGGGGGGGCGGAGCACAGATACGCAGTATTTT. This gives the protein CASSLGGRSTDTQYF. The chain recombines TRBV5-4 with TRBJ2-3; D might be TRBD1 (6 bases). CDR3 length equals 15 residues. CDR1 and CDR2 (germline): SGHNT, YYREEE (reference sequence). Trimming took off 0 bases at V and 0 bases at J, with 8 bases between the two ends.

This clone has more than one count but fewer than ten. This chain links TRBV19 with TRBJ1-6, with TRBD1 matching over 8 bases. CDR1 is LNHDA and CDR2 is SQIVND in the germline V gene (reference sequence). CDR3 length: 15 amino acids. J gave up 10 bases and V 8 bases, and 13 bases lay outside the gene matches. As DNA, the CDR3 is TGTGCCAGTTCCTCCGGGACAGGTGGGGACTCACCCCTCCACTTT. Translating it yields CASSSGTGGDSPLHF. Complete variable domain (other parts from reference TRBV19 and TRBJ1-6): DGGITQSPKYLFRKEGQNVTLSCEQNLNHDAMYWYRQDPGQGLRLIYYSQIVNDFQKGDIAEGYSVSREKKESFPLTVTSAQKNPTAFYLCASSSGTGGDSPLHFGNGTRLTVT.

The gene calls are TRBV5-5 and TRBJ2-6, with D maybe TRBD1 (6 bases). In germline, CDR1 is SGHKS, CDR2 YYEKEE (reference sequence). Trimming took off 2 bases at V and 3 bases at J, with 12 bases between the two ends. The CDR3 has 16 amino acids. CDR3 DNA sequence: TGTGCCAGCAGCTTAGAGGGGGTTGGTGGGGCCAACGTCCTGACTTTC. Translated: CASSLEGVGGANVLTF.

The chain employs TRBV19 and TRBJ2-2, with 10 positions matching TRBD2. Germline CDR1 reads LNHDA; CDR2 reads SQIVND (reference sequence). Trimming cost V 7 bases and J 5 bases; bases outside gene matches: 10. There are 16 residues in the CDR3. The CDR3 sequence: CASIPGPAGGTGELFF. DNA of the CDR3: TGTGCCAGTATACCGGGCCCAGCGGGGGGGACCGGGGAGCTGTTTTTT.

The rearrangement joins TRBV19 to TRBJ1-5; D not resolved. Germline-derived CDR1 and CDR2 are LNHDA and SQIVND (reference sequence). The CDR3 totals 13 residues. The germline V and J ends were trimmed by 8 bases and 0 bases, with 8 bases remaining between them. The CDR3 sequence: CASETSSNQPQHF. CDR3 bases: TGTGCCAGTGAGACATCTAGCAATCAGCCCCAGCATTTT.

This clone was seen more than once but under ten times. This sequence joins TRBV7-9 and TRBJ2-3; 11 bases agree with TRBD2. Trimming cost V 5 bases and J 3 bases; bases outside gene matches: 4. Per the germline V gene, CDR1 is SEHNR and CDR2 is FQNEAQ (reference sequence). This CDR3 is built from 15 residues. The CDR3 protein is CASSPGLAATDTQYF. As DNA, the CDR3 is TGTGCCAGCAGCCCGGGACTAGCGGCGACAGATACGCAGTATTTT.

The V and J genes are TRBV10-3 and TRBJ2-3; TRBD2 matches 11 bases. V trimming: 6 bases; J trimming: 2 bases; junction bases outside the gene matches: 10. CDR3 length: 17 amino acids. In germline, CDR1 is ENHRY, CDR2 SYGVKD. The CDR3, as DNA: TGTGCCATCAGCCTCGGAGGGACTAGCGGAACCACAGATACGCAGTATTTT. Translation: CAISLGGTSGTTDTQYF.

V and J are TRBV7-9 and TRBJ2-3, with D unclear. CDR3 length equals 12 residues. Between the trimmed V and J ends, which lost 5 bases and 4 bases, there was a span of 7 bases. Germline V gives CDR1 SEHNR, CDR2 FQNEAQ (reference sequence). In nucleotides, the CDR3 is TGTGCCAGCAGCCAGAATGCAGATACGCAGTATTTT. This encodes CASSQNADTQYF.